This section outlines one TCR beta chain sequence together with its context. The antigen is not known. The V gene's germline CDR1 is SGHDN and CDR2 FVKESK. V shed 1 base and J shed 2 bases, with 9 bases lying between them. The length of the CDR3 is 15 residues. This sample was taken from a study of T cell responses to AZD1222 COVID-19 vaccine. Findings and limits, study-wide: Most donors were white British, females outnumbered males, and clonal diversity was possibly underestimated. Regions left unmutated in variants are reportedly the target of nearly half of spike-specific TCRs.

Method: immunoSEQ multiplex PCR; TCRdb's copy keeps in-frame clones and lacks some. The sample has roughly 250,000 clones; 80% to 95% are singletons. The gene calls are TRBV14 and TRBJ1-3; D unclear. Material: peripheral blood, obtained on day 0 of AZD1222 vaccination. The receptor's source is an adult in good health. This chain's CDR3 is CASSQVFGTGNTIYF. The CDR3 DNA reads as TGTGCCAGCAGCCAAGTTTTTGGGACTGGAAACACCATATATTTT.